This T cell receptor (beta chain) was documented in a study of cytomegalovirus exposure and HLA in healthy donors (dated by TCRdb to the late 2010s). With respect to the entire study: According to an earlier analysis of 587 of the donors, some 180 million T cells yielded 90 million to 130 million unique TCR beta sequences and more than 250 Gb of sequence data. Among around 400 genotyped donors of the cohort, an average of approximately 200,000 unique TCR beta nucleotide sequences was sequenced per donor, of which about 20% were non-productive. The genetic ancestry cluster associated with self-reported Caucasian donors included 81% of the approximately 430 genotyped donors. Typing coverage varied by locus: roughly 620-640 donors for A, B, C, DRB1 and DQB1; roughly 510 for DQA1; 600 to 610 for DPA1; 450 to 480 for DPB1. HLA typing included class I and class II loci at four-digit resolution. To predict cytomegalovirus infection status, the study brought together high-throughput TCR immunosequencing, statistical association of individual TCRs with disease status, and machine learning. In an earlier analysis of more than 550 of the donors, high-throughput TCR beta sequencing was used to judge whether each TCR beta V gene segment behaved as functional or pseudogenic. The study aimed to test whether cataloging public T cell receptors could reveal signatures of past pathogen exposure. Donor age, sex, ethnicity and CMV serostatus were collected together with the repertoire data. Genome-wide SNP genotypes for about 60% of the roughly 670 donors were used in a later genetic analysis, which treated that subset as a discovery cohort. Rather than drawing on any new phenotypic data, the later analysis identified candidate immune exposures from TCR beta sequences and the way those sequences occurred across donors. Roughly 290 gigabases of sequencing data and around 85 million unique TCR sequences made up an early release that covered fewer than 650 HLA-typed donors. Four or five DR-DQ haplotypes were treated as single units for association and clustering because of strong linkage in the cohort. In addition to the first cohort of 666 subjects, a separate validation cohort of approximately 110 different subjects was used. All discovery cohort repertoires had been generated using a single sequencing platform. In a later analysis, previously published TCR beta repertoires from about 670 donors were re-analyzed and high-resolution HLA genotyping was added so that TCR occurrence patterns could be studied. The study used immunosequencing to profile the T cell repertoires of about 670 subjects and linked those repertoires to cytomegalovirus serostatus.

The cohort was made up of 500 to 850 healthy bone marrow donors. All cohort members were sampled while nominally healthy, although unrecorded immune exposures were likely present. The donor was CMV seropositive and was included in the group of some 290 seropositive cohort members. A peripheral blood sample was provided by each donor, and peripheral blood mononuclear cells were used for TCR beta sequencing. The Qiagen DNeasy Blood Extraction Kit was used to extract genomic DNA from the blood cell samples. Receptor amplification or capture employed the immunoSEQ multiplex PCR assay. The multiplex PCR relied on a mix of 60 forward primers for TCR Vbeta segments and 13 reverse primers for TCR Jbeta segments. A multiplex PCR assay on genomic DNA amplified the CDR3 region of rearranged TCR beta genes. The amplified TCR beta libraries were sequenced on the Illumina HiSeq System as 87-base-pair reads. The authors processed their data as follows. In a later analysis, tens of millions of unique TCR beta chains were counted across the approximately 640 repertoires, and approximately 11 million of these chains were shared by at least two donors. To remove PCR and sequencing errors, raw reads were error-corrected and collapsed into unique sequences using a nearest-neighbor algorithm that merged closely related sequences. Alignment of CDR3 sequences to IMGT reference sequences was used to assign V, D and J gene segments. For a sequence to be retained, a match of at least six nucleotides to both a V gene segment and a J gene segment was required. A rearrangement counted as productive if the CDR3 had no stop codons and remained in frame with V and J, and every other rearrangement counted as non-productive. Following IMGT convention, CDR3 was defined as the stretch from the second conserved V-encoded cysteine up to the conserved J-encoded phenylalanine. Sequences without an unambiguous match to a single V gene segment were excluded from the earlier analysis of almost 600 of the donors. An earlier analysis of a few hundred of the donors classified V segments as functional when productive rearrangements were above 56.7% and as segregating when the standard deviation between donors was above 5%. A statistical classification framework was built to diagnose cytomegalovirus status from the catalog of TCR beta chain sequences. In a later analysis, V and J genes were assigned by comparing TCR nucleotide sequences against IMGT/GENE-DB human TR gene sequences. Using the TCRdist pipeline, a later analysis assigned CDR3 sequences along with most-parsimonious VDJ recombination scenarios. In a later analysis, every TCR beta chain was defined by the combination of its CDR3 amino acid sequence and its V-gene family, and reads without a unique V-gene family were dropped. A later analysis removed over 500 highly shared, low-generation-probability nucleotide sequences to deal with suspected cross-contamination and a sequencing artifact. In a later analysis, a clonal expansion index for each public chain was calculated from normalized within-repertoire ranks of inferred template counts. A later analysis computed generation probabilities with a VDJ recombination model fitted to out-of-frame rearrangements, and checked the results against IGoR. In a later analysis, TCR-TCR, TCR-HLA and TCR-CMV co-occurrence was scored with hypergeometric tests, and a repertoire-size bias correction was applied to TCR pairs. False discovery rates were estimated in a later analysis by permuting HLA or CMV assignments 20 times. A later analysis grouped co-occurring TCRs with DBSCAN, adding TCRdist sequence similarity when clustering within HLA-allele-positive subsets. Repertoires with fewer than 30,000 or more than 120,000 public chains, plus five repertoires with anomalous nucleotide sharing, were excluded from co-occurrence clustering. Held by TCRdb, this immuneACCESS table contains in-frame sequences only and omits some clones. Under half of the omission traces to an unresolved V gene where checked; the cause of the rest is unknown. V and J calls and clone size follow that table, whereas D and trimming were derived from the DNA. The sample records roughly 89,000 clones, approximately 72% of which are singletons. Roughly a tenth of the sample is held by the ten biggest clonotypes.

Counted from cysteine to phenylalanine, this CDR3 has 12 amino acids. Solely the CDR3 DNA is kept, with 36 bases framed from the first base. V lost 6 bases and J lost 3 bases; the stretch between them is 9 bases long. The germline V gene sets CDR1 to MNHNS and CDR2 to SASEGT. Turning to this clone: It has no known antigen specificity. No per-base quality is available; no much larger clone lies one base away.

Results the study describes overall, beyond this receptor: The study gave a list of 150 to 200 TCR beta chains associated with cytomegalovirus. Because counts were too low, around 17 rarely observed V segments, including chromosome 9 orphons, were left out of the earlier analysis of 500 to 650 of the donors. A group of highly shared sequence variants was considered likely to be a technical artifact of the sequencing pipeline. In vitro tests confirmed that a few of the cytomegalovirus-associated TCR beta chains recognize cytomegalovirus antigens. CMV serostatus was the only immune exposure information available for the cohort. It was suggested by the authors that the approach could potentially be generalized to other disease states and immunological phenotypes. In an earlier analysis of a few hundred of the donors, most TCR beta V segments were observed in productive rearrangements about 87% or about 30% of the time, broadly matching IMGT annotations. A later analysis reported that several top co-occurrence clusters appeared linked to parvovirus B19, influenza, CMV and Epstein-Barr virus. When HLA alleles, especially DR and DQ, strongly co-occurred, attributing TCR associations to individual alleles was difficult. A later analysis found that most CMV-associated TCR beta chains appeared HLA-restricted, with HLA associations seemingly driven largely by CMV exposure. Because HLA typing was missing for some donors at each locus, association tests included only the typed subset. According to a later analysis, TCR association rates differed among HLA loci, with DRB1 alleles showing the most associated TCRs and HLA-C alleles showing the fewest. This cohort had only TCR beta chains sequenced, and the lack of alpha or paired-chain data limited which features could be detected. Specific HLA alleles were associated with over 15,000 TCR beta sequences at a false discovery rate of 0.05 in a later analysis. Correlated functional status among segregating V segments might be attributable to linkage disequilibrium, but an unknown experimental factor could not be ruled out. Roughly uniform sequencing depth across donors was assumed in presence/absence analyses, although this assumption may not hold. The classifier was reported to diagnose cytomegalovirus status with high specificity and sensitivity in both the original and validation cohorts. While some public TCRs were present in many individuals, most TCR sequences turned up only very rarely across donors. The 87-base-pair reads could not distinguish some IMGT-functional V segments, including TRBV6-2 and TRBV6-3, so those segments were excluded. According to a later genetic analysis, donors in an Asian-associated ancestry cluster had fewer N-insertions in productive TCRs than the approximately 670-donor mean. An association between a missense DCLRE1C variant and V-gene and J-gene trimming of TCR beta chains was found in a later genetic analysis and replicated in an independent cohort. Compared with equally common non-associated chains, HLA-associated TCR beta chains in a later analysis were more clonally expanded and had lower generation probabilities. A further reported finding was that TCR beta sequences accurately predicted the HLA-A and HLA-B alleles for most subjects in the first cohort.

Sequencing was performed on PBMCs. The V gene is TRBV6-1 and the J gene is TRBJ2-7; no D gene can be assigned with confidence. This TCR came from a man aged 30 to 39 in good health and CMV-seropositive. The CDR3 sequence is CASSHQDYEQYF. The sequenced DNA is TGTGCCAGCAGCCATCAGGACTACGAGCAGTACTTC.